This entry lists 23 T cell receptor beta chains sequenced from one sample in a study of post-analysis software for immune sequencing data. Study-wide results and caveats: Five or six TRBV segments were more frequent in patients than controls; TRBV5-6, TRBV5-1 and TRBV20-1 belonged to this group.

Each TCR beta cDNA library carried unique molecular identifiers. TCRdb fed the PCR reads into MiXCR, producing one record per CDR3 protein. This table holds roughly 580,000 distinct CDR3 sequences, about 44% found once. Their antigen targets remain unknown. The sequencing input was blood. Receptor source: a girl aged 10 to 17 with multiple sclerosis.

The V and J genes are TRBV6-5 and TRBJ2-3; 8 bases match TRBD1. V dropped 4 bases and J dropped 0; count of bases not matched to a gene: 15. Germline V gene data show CDR1 as MNHEY and CDR2 as SVGAGI. This CDR3 contains 19 residues. CDR3 nucleotide sequence: TGTGCCAGCAGTTTGCGACAGGGGCCTTCTTTTCCTAGCACAGATACGCAGTATTTT. It is translated as CASSLRQGPSFPSTDTQYF.

The rearrangement links TRBV10-3 to TRBJ2-2; the D gene could be TRBD1 or TRBD2 (5 bases each). The V gene's germline CDR1 is ENHRY and CDR2 SYGVKD. This CDR3 spans 16 amino acids. V lost 3 bases to trimming and J lost 5 bases, with 16 bases between them. CDR3 residues: CAISDFHVGATGELFF. DNA of the CDR3: TGTGCCATCAGTGATTTCCACGTCGGGGCAACCGGGGAGCTGTTTTTT.

The chain carries TRBV20-1 and TRBJ2-5; unclear D gene. V lost 6 bases to trimming and J lost 5 bases, with 10 bases between them. This CDR3 contains 11 residues. From germline, CDR1 is DFQATT and CDR2 SNEGSKA (reference sequence). CDR3 DNA sequence: TGCAGTGCCGAGAAGACGGAGACCCAGTACTTC. Its protein is CSAEKTETQYF.

This clonotype has only a few counts. The chain recombines TRBV27 with TRBJ1-2; no firm D call. The CDR3 length is 14 residues. The germline V and J ends were trimmed by 2 bases and 4 bases, with 11 bases remaining between them. CDR1 and CDR2 from the germline V gene are MNHEY and SMNVEV (reference sequence). CDR3 in amino acids: CASSLQGSGYGYTF. The DNA of the CDR3 is TGTGCCAGCAGTTTACAAGGCTCCGGCTATGGCTACACCTTC.

This clonotype came up a few times. The chain recombines TRBV4-2 with TRBJ2-5, with 10 bases identical to TRBD2. The CDR3 spans 17 residues. The germline V gene has CDR1 LGHNA and CDR2 YNFKEQ. With V trimmed by 0 bases and J by 4 bases, 8 bases remained unmatched. DNA for the CDR3: TGTGCCAGCAGCCAAGAGCCAGCGGGGGGGCCGGGAGAGACCCAGTACTTC. Its translation: CASSQEPAGGPGETQYF.

J is TRBJ2-3 and V is TRBV12-3 or TRBV12-4; D remains unclear. This CDR3 region has 14 residues. Trimming removed 6 bases at V and 0 bases at J, with 10 bases between. CDR3 nucleotide sequence: TGTGCCAGCAGCATCGGCTTGAGCACAGATACGCAGTATTTT. As protein: CASSIGLSTDTQYF.

The gene calls are TRBV10-3 and TRBJ1-1; the match to TRBD1 covers 7 bases. This CDR3 is built from 19 residues. Unmatched junction bases numbered 32, after V lost 9 bases and J lost 10 bases. Germline CDR1 and CDR2: ENHRY and SYGVKD. In DNA, the CDR3 is TGTGCCATTAGAAGCAAATTCGACAAAAGGCCGACAGGGAGGTTAGCAGCTTTCTTT. Translated, it gives CAIRSKFDKRPTGRLAAFF.

This chain connects TRBV1 to TRBJ2-5; TRBD2 is the table's D call, not checked against the DNA. Gene TRBJ2-7 matches the end of the DNA better, so the J call may be wrong. TRBV1 is classified as a pseudogene. The CDR3 covers 14 residues. The CDR3 DNA reads TGCACCAGCAGCCAAGTTGGGAGCGGGGACGAGCAGTACTTC. Translated, it gives CTSSQVGSGDEQYF.

Turning to this clonotype: The conserved phenylalanine or tryptophan normally closing the CDR3 is absent here, so this likely arose from a read error. This chain uses TRBV12-3 or TRBV12-4 with TRBJ2-1, with D possibly TRBD1 on 5 matching bases. V was clipped by 2 bases and J by 0 bases, with 17 bases between them. This CDR3 is 18 amino acids long. Here the CDR3 DNA reads TGTGCCAGCAGTTTATGGGCGCGCCAGGGTGACTCCTACAATGAGCAGTTCGTC. It codes for CASSLWARQGDSYNEQFV.

This clonotype was observed a single time. V gene TRBV12-3 or TRBV12-4 combines with J gene TRBJ1-2, with D hard to call. Between the trimmed V and J ends, which lost 6 bases and 5 bases, there was a span of 16 bases. The CDR3 extends over 14 amino acids. CDR3 nucleotides: TGTGCCAGCAGCCGACCTTCACGAGGGTATGGCTACACCTTC. Amino acids: CASSRPSRGYGYTF.

The CDR3 reads CASSPRTGHQPQHF. CDR3 DNA: TGTGCCAGCAGCCCCCGGACAGGGCACCAGCCCCAGCATTTT. The rearrangement uses TRBV7-8 and TRBJ1-5; 8 positions agree with TRBD1. The ends lost 5 bases at V and 7 bases at J; junction bases unmatched: 7. The CDR3 has 14 residues. The germline CDR1 and CDR2 sequences are SGHVS and FQNEAQ.

This sequence joins TRBV2 and TRBJ1-2, with D unclear. From germline, CDR1 is SNHLY and CDR2 FYNNEI. The CDR3 is made up of 11 amino acids. The V end lost 7 bases, the J end lost 2 bases, and 5 bases lay between the germline ends. CDR3 bases: TGTGCCAGCAACCTCAACTATGGCTACACCTTC. This encodes CASNLNYGYTF.

The gene calls are TRBV12-3 or TRBV12-4 and TRBJ1-1, with D perhaps TRBD1 (5 bases). This CDR3 is 14 amino acids long. The V end lost 3 bases, the J end lost 1 base, and 9 bases lay between the germline ends. The CDR3 loop reads CASSFGTENTEAFF. CDR3 coding DNA: TGTGCCAGCAGTTTTGGGACTGAGAACACTGAAGCTTTCTTT.

J is TRBJ2-4 and V is TRBV3-1; maybe TRBD2 (7 bases). Deletions cut 4 bases from V and 2 bases from J, with 15 bases between. The germline V gene has CDR1 LGHDT and CDR2 YNNKEL (reference sequence). CDR3 length: 16 residues. CDR3 sequence (DNA): TGTGCCAGCAGCCTCACGGGCGGGGGCTCCAAAAACATTCAGTACTTC. This gives the protein CASSLTGGGSKNIQYF.

J is TRBJ2-7 and V is TRBV5-1; D is tentatively TRBD1 or TRBD2 (6 bases each). Deletions cut 4 bases from V and 5 bases from J, with 19 bases between. The CDR3 has 15 residues. The germline CDR1 and CDR2 sequences are SGHRS and YFSETQ. CDR3 sequence reads: CASSDSAPRGDEQYF. CDR3 DNA: TGCGCCAGCAGCGATTCCGCCCCGAGGGGGGACGAGCAGTACTTC.

This clonotype showed up just a few times. The chain is built from TRBV6-1 and TRBJ2-3; TRBD2 agrees at 14 bases. Per germline, CDR1 MNHNS and CDR2 SASEGT. The CDR3 consists of 18 residues. Losses at the gene ends were 10 bases for V and 7 bases for J; bases not matched to a gene: 19. CDR3: CAIFRQTGTSGSFHTQYF. The CDR3 bases are TGTGCCATCTTCAGACAGACCGGGACTAGCGGGAGCTTCCATACGCAGTATTTT.

The chain couples TRBV2 to TRBJ2-3; D possibly corresponds to TRBD2 (7 bases). The CDR3 spans 13 residues. V was shortened by 8 bases and J by 6 bases, with 15 bases between the two germline ends. Germline values: CDR1 SNHLY, CDR2 FYNNEI. Here the CDR3 DNA reads TGTGCCAGCCTCCTTAGGGGGGGGGATACGCAGTATTTT. This gives the protein CASLLRGGDTQYF. Full variable domain (remainder filled in from reference TRBV2 and TRBJ2-3): EPEVTQTPSHQVTQMGQEVILRCVPISNHLYFYWYRQILGQKVEFLVSFYNNEISEKSEIFDDQFSVERPDGSNFTLKIRSTKLEDSAMYFCASLLRGGDTQYFGPGTRLTVL.

To note about this clonotype: The junction departs from the called germline gene at one end, perhaps through a read error. This chain links TRBV28 with TRBJ1-2, with 9 bases lining up with TRBD1. From germline, CDR1 is MDHEN and CDR2 SYDVKM. The CDR3 contains 14 residues. This chain's CDR3 is CASSRRDRENGCTF. CDR3 nucleotides: TGTGCCAGCAGTCGTAGGGACAGGGAAAATGGCTGCACCTTC.

The chain is built from TRBV12-3 or TRBV12-4 and TRBJ2-7; no clear D gene. Trimming shortened V by 6 bases and J by 3 bases, and 9 bases separated the two germline ends. CDR3 length equals 12 residues. For the CDR3, the DNA is TGTGCCAGCAGATCAGGAAACTACGAGCAGTACTTC. Residues: CASRSGNYEQYF.

The rearrangement links TRBV6-1 to TRBJ2-1; the D is unclear. The V gene's germline CDR1 is MNHNS and CDR2 SASEGT. The CDR3 spans 13 residues. V was pared by 8 bases and J by 3 bases, with 11 bases between. As DNA, the CDR3 is TGTGCCAGCGCTGCAAGGAACTACAATGAGCAGTTCTTC. This encodes CASAARNYNEQFF.

V is TRBV5-1 and J is TRBJ2-5; the match to TRBD2 covers 7 bases. The CDR3 is 15 residues long. The junction had 13 bases not matched to a gene; V was cut back by 6 bases and J by 5 bases. Germline V gene lookup returns CDR1 SGHRS and CDR2 YFSETQ. CDR3 loop: CASIPWGGPSETQYF. The CDR3 nucleotides are TGCGCCAGCATCCCCTGGGGAGGGCCCTCGGAGACCCAGTACTTC.

This clonotype turned up a few times. J is TRBJ2-7 and V is TRBV12-3 or TRBV12-4; 9 bases are a match to TRBD2. V lost 3 bases to trimming and J lost 2 bases; unmatched junction nucleotides: 5. The CDR3 covers 15 residues. CDR3 DNA sequence: TGTGCCAGCAGTTTCGCGGGAGGGTCAGCCTACGAGCAGTACTTC. Protein sequence: CASSFAGGSAYEQYF.

The V call is TRBV30, the J call TRBJ2-3; 11 nucleotides align to TRBD2. Germline trimming cut 4 bases from V and 6 bases from J; bases unmatched to any gene: 9. Germline V lookup: CDR1 GTSNPN, CDR2 SVGIG (reference sequence). This CDR3 has 15 amino acids. In DNA form, the CDR3 reads TGTGCCTGGACAACTAGCGGGAGTAATGCGGATACGCAGTATTTT. Protein product: CAWTTSGSNADTQYF.